The 18 T cell receptor beta chains below were found in one sample sequenced in a study of blood T cell repertoires in COVID-19. Libraries were prepared by immunoSEQ multiplex PCR; TCRdb keeps only in-frame clonotypes and omits some of them. The sample lists some 260,000 clones, approximately 86% occurring once. Sequencing was performed on peripheral blood. These receptors originate from a man older than 75 with acute or convalescent COVID-19.

The genes are TRBV29-1 and TRBJ2-7, with 10 bases that match TRBD1. The germline V gene has CDR1 SQVTM and CDR2 ANQGSEA. Trimming at V came to 5 bases and at J to 2 bases, leaving 12 bases not matched to a gene. This CDR3 has 16 residues. CDR3 DNA sequence: TGCAGCGTTATGCTGCTCTCGGGACAGGGGACCTACGAGCAGTACTTC. It translates to CSVMLLSGQGTYEQYF.

The sample holds one count of this clone. The chain links TRBV5-1 to TRBJ1-3; 11 bases align to TRBD1. Germline CDR1 reads SGHRS; CDR2 reads YFSETQ. This CDR3 contains 16 residues. The junction had 3 bases not matched to a gene; V was cut back by 2 bases and J by 2 bases. In nucleotides, the CDR3 is TGCGCCAGCAGCTTACGGACAGGGGGCGCTGGAAACACCATATATTTT. This sequence encodes CASSLRTGGAGNTIYF.

The chain joins TRBV11-3 to TRBJ2-1, with D possibly being TRBD1 (5 bases). The germline gives CDR1 SGHNT, CDR2 YENEEA. Trimming removed 5 bases from V and 4 bases from J, with 12 bases in between. The length of the CDR3 is 14 residues. Written as DNA, the CDR3 is TGTGCCAGCAGCCCCCAGGGAACTTACAATGAGCAGTTCTTC. This translates into CASSPQGTYNEQFF.

V and J are TRBV2 and TRBJ2-1; 11 bases are shared with TRBD2. Looked up from germline, CDR1 is SNHLY and CDR2 is FYNNEI. The CDR3 totals 15 residues. Trimming removed 2 bases from V and 8 bases from J; junction bases left unmatched: 5. The CDR3 is CASSELAGGGYEQFF. The CDR3 bases are TGTGCCAGCAGTGAACTAGCGGGAGGAGGCTATGAGCAGTTCTTC.

This clone appeared once. V usage is TRBV7-9 and J usage is TRBJ1-6, with unresolved D. Trimming pared 7 bases from V and 9 bases from J, leaving 10 bases between. The V gene's germline CDR1 is SEHNR and CDR2 FQNEAQ (reference sequence). The CDR3 spans 12 residues. The CDR3 coding sequence is TGTGCCAGCACCTCAAGAGGTTCACCCCTCCACTTT. It specifies CASTSRGSPLHF.

The rearrangement joins TRBV5-1 to TRBJ2-1; TRBD1 aligns across 9 bases. This CDR3 has 15 residues. The germline V gene encodes CDR1 SGHRS and CDR2 YFSETQ. The V gene end was trimmed by 2 bases and the J gene end by 1 base; junction bases not matched to a gene: 1. The CDR3 protein is CASSFGQGSYNEQFF. In DNA form, the CDR3 reads TGCGCCAGCAGCTTCGGACAGGGGTCCTACAATGAGCAGTTCTTC.

This sequence joins TRBV5-6 and TRBJ2-2, with a weak D call TRBD1 (5 bases). The CDR3 is made up of 13 amino acids. Per germline, CDR1 SGHDT and CDR2 YYEEEE. With 2 bases removed from V and 5 bases from J, the gap between germline ends came to 7 bases. CDR3 coding DNA: TGTGCCAGCAGCTTACCAGGGACCGGGGAGCTGTTTTTT. This sequence encodes CASSLPGTGELFF.

The gene calls are TRBV9 and TRBJ1-3; 7 bases fit TRBD1. J gave up 0 bases and V 3 bases, and 6 bases lay outside the gene matches. The CDR3 contains 16 residues. Germline V lookup: CDR1 SGDLS, CDR2 YYNGEE. CDR3 coding DNA: TGTGCCAGCAGCGCCCAGACAGGGTACTCTGGAAACACCATATATTTT. Translated, it gives CASSAQTGYSGNTIYF.

The rearrangement links TRBV6-2 or TRBV6-3 to TRBJ2-7, with D tentatively TRBD1 (6 bases). V lost 6 bases and J 6 bases, leaving 9 bases between the germline ends. Germline loops: CDR1 MNHEY, CDR2 SVGEGT. The CDR3 has 11 amino acids. CDR3 amino acids: CASSWGREQYF. In nucleotides, the CDR3 is TGTGCCAGCAGCTGGGGGCGCGAGCAGTACTTC.

J is TRBJ1-6 and V is TRBV3-1 (or the pseudogene TRBV3-2); TRBD1 is a possible D gene (6 bases). The CDR3 spans 15 residues. V lost 0 bases to trimming and J lost 9 bases, with 12 bases between them. From germline, CDR1 is LGHDT and CDR2 YNNKEL (reference sequence). The DNA of the CDR3 is TGTGCCAGCAGCCAAGATTGGCAGGGGTTTTCACCCCTCCACTTT. It is translated as CASSQDWQGFSPLHF.

The chain couples TRBV3-1 (or the pseudogene TRBV3-2) to TRBJ1-2; D is unclear. CDR1 is LGHDT and CDR2 is YNNKEL in the germline V gene (reference sequence). V was trimmed by 0 bases and J by 5 bases, leaving 10 bases between them. The CDR3 length is 14 residues. The DNA for the CDR3 is TGTGCCAGCAGCCAAGATGGGGAGATGTATGGCTACACCTTC. It is translated as CASSQDGEMYGYTF.

The CDR3 is CASTLGRDILFF. CDR3 coding DNA: TGTGCCAGCACCCTTGGTCGGGACATACTGTTTTTT. This sequence joins TRBV28 and TRBJ1-4, with TRBD1 as a possible D gene (6 bases). CDR3 length: 12 residues. V was trimmed by 7 bases and J by 13 bases, leaving 16 bases between them. The germline CDR1 and CDR2 sequences are MDHEN and SYDVKM.

The chain employs TRBV2 and TRBJ2-7; D is possibly TRBD1 (6 bases). The germline CDR1 and CDR2 sequences are SNHLY and FYNNEI. The CDR3 is 15 amino acids. V dropped 6 bases and J dropped 0 bases, with 15 bases sitting between them. For the CDR3, the DNA is TGTGCCAGCAGCCCAGAGTTACAGGGCTCCTACGAGCAGTACTTC. Protein: CASSPELQGSYEQYF.

The chain links TRBV13 to TRBJ1-2; TRBD1 agrees at 10 bases. The CDR3 length is 16 residues. Trimming took 4 bases from V and 5 from J; bases not matched to a gene: 10. Germline CDR1 reads PRHDT; CDR2 reads FYEKMQ (reference sequence). CDR3 amino acids: CASSSSRDRGPYGYTF. In DNA form, the CDR3 reads TGTGCCAGCAGCTCGTCACGGGACAGGGGTCCTTATGGCTACACCTTC.

CDR3 region: CASSLDGGRGYEQYF. DNA of the CDR3: TGTGCCAGCAGCCTTGACGGGGGGCGCGGGTACGAGCAGTACTTC. The chain combines TRBV6-5 with TRBJ2-7, with D perhaps TRBD2 (7 bases). Germline V lookup: CDR1 MNHEY, CDR2 SVGAGI. Trimming left V 6 bases short and J 4 bases short, with 19 bases between. The CDR3 extends over 15 amino acids.

This chain uses TRBV19 with TRBJ2-5; 8 bases are a match to TRBD2. V shed 3 bases, J shed 2 bases, and the junction held 5 bases outside the gene matches. The CDR3 contains 15 residues. CDR1 and CDR2 from the germline V gene are LNHDA and SQIVND (reference sequence). CDR3 in DNA: TGTGCCAGTAGTATTTGGGCTAGCGGGCAAGAGACCCAGTACTTC. It is translated as CASSIWASGQETQYF.

The CDR3 is CASRTRDRGGTEAFF. DNA of the CDR3: TGTGCCAGTAGAACCCGCGACAGGGGAGGGACTGAAGCTTTCTTT. The chain combines TRBV19 with TRBJ1-1; 8 bases are a match to TRBD1. The CDR3 covers 15 residues. The germline CDR1 and CDR2 sequences are LNHDA and SQIVND (reference sequence). The trim removed 6 bases at V and 5 bases at J, leaving 11 bases unmatched.

CDR3 sequence (DNA): TGTGCCAGCAGCCTAGGACAGGGGGCAAACACCATATATTTT. It is translated as CASSLGQGANTIYF. This sequence joins TRBV7-8 and TRBJ1-3; 11 bases map to TRBD1. This CDR3 region has 14 residues. V trimming: 5 bases; J trimming: 6 bases; junction bases outside the gene matches: 3. The germline CDR1 and CDR2 sequences are SGHVS and FQNEAQ.